The clone carrying this TCR beta chain was counted a few times. The target antigen is unknown. CDR3 length: 15 residues. Germline trimming cut 5 bases from V and 5 bases from J; bases unmatched to any gene: 11. Carried by the TCR beta cDNA libraries were unique molecular identifiers. TCRdb analysed the PCR reads with MiXCR anew, one entry per CDR3 protein. The sample lists roughly 870,000 distinct CDR3 sequences, about 57% occurring once. This entry is derived from a study of post-analysis software for immune sequencing data. As for the study in general: The study covered relapsing-remitting, secondary progressive and progressive-relapsing courses of multiple sclerosis. General study results and limits: A handful of TRBV segments (TRBV5-6, TRBV5-1 and TRBV20-1 among them) occurred more frequently in patients than in controls.

This TCR came from a girl aged 5-17 years with multiple sclerosis. Sequenced material: blood. The chain combines TRBV12-3 or TRBV12-4 with TRBJ1-2; 7 nucleotides align to TRBD1. CDR3 DNA sequence: TGTGCCAGCAGTCCCCGGACAGGCGGCTTGTATGGCTACACCTTC. Protein: CASSPRTGGLYGYTF.